Below, one T cell receptor (beta chain) is given with its context. These data are taken from a study of Ad26.COV2.S vaccination and SARS-CoV-2 variants. As for the study in general: Dosing was one shot or two shots 56 days apart.

CDR1 is LGHNA and CDR2 is YSLEER in the germline V gene. V was trimmed by 1 base and J by 2 bases, leaving 10 bases between them. The CDR3 is 15 residues long. The protocol was immunoSEQ multiplex PCR, while the TCRdb copy is restricted to in-frame clones and leaves out a portion. The sample consists of hundreds of thousands of clones, roughly 90% of them appearing once. Regarding treatment: around 19 received Ad26.COV2.S at low or high dose, single or two shots; a few received placebo; per-sample allocation not given. Sample collection was performed on day 63 after the first vaccine or placebo injection.

The chain employs TRBV4-3 and TRBJ2-3, with D possibly matching TRBD1 (6 bases). The receptor was isolated from a person aged 18-60 years who received the Ad26.COV2.S COVID-19 vaccine or a placebo. Sequencing was performed on peripheral blood, taken in a trial of Ad26.COV2.S vaccine versus placebo. The DNA for the CDR3 is TGCGCCAGCAGCCAAGCAGGACAGTACACAGATACGCAGTATTTT. It codes for CASSQAGQYTDTQYF.